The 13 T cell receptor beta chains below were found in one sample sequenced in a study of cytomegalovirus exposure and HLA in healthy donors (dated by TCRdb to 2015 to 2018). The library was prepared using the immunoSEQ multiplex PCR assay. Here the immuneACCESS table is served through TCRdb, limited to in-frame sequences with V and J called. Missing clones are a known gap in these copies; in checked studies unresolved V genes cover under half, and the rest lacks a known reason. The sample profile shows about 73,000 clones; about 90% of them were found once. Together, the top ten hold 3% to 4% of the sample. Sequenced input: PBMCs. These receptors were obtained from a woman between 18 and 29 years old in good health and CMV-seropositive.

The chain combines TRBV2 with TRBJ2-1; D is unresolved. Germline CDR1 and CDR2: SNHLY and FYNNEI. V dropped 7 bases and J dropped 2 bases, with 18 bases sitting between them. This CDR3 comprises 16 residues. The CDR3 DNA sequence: TGTGCCAGCAAAGTTGGCGGCAGTCTCCCCTACAATGAGCAGTTCTTC. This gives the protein CASKVGGSLPYNEQFF.

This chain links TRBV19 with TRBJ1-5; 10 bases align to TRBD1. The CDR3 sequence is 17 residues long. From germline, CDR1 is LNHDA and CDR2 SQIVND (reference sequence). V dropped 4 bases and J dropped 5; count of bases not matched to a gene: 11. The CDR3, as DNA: TGTGCCAGTAGTAGATCATTTGACAGGGGGCCGGATCAGCCCCAGCATTTT. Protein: CASSRSFDRGPDQPQHF. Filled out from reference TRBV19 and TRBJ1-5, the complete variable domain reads DGGITQSPKYLFRKEGQNVTLSCEQNLNHDAMYWYRQDPGQGLRLIYYSQIVNDFQKGDIAEGYSVSREKKESFPLTVTSAQKNPTAFYLCASSRSFDRGPDQPQHFGDGTRLSIL.

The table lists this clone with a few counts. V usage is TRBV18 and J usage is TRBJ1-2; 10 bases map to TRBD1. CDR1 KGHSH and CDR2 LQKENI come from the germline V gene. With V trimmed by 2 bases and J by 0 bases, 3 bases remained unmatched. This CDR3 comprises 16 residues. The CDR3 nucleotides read TGTGCCAGCTCACCAACCGGGACAGGGGCTAACTATGGCTACACCTTC. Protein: CASSPTGTGANYGYTF.

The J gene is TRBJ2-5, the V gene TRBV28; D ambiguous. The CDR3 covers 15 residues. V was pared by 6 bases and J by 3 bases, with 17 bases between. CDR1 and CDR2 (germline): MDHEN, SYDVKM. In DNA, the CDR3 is TGTGCCAGCAGCAACAGTCAATTTTCCAAAGAGACCCAGTACTTC. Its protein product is CASSNSQFSKETQYF. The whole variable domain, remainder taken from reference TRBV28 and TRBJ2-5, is DVKVTQSSRYLVKRTGEKVFLECVQDMDHENMFWYRQDPGLGLRLIYFSYDVKMKEKGDIPEGYSVSREKKERFSLILESASTNQTSMYLCASSNSQFSKETQYFGPGTRLLVL.

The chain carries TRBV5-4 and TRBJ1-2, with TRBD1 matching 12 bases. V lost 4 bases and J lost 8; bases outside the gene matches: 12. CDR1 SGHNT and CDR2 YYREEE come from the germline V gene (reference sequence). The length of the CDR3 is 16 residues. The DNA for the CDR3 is TGTGCCAGCAGCCAGGGACAGGGGGCTTTTTTGGACGGCTACACCTTC. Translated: CASSQGQGAFLDGYTF. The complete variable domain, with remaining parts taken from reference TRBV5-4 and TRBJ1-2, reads ETGVTQSPTHLIKTRGQQVTLRCSSQSGHNTVSWYQQALGQGPQFIFQYYREEENGRGNFPPRFSGLQFPNYSSELNVNALELDDSALYLCASSQGQGAFLDGYTFGSGTRLTVV.

The CDR3 loop reads CASGILAASSEQYF. CDR3 DNA sequence: TGTGCCAGCGGGATACTAGCAGCATCGTCCGAGCAGTACTTC. The rearrangement links TRBV7-2 to TRBJ2-7; a possible D gene is TRBD2 (6 bases). Germline-derived CDR1 and CDR2 are SGHTA and FQGNSA. V lost 8 bases, J lost 6 bases, and 20 bases lay in between. This CDR3 region has 14 residues.

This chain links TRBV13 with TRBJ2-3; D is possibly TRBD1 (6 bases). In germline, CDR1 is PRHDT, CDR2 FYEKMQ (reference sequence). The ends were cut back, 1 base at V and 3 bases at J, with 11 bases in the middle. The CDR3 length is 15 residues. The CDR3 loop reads CASSLVTGQTDTQYF. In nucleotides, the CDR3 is TGTGCCAGCAGCTTAGTAACAGGGCAGACAGATACGCAGTATTTT.

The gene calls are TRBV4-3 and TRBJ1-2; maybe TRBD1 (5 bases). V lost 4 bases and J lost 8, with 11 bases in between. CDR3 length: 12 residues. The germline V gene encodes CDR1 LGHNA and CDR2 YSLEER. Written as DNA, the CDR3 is TGCGCCAGCAGCCGGGGGGATTGGGGCTACACCTTC. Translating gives CASSRGDWGYTF.

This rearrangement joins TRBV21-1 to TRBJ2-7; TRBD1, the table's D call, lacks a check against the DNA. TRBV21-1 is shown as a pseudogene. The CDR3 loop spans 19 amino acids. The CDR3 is CASILGQGSMGILRYEQYF. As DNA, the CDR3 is TGTGCCAGCATACTTGGACAGGGGAGTATGGGAATCCTACGCTACGAGCAGTACTTC.

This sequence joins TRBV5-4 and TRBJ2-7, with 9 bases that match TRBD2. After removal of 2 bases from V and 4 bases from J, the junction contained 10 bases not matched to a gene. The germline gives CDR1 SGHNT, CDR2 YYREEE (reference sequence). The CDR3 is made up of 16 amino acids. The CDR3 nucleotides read TGTGCCAGCAGCTTAGCGGGAGGCGACGCATATTACGAGCAGTACTTC. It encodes CASSLAGGDAYYEQYF.

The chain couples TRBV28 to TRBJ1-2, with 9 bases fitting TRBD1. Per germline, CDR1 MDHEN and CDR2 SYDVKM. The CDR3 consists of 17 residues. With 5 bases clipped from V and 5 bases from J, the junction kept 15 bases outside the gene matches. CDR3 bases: TGTGCCAGCAGTGAGGGAGGACAGGGGTCGTTCGTTTATGGCTACACCTTC. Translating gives CASSEGGQGSFVYGYTF.

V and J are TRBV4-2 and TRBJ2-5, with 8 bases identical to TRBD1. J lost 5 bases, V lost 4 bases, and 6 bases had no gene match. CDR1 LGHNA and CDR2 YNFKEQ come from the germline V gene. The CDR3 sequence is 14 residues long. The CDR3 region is CASSLGQGRETQYF. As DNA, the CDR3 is TGTGCCAGCAGCCTCGGACAGGGAAGGGAGACCCAGTACTTC.

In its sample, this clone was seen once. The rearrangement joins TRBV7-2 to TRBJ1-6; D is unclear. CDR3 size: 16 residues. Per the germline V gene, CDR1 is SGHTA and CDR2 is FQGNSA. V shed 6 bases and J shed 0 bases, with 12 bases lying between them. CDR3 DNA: TGTGCCAGCAGGGCAGCGGGCAGCTCCTATAATTCACCCCTCCACTTT. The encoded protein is CASRAAGSSYNSPLHF.